The 25 T cell receptor beta chains below were found in one sample sequenced in a study of T cell responses to AZD1222 COVID-19 vaccine. Only in-frame clones appear in the TCRdb table, and some are missing; sequencing was by immunoSEQ multiplex PCR. The sample records around 100,000 clones, roughly 87% being singletons. The material was peripheral blood, obtained 28 days after the second AZD1222 dose. All receptors come from an adult who received the AZD1222 COVID-19 vaccine.

V gene TRBV5-1 combines with J gene TRBJ1-4; a possible D gene is TRBD1 (6 bases). CDR1 is SGHRS and CDR2 is YFSETQ in the germline V gene. V lost 4 bases and J 8 bases, leaving 15 bases between the germline ends. This CDR3 contains 14 residues. CDR3 sequence reads: CASSPRTVQEKLFF. Here the CDR3 DNA reads TGCGCCAGCAGCCCCCGGACAGTACAGGAAAAACTGTTTTTT.

This clone has just one count. CDR3 bases: TGTGCCAGCAGTTTGCAGGGGCGTGGCTACACCTTC. The encoded protein is CASSLQGRGYTF. This rearrangement joins TRBV28 to TRBJ1-2; TRBD1 is a possible D gene (6 bases). Germline-derived CDR1 and CDR2 are MDHEN and SYDVKM. V lost 3 bases to trimming and J lost 7 bases, with 9 bases between them. The CDR3 extends over 12 amino acids.

This chain links TRBV19 with TRBJ2-1; TRBD2 aligns across 10 bases. Germline V gives CDR1 LNHDA, CDR2 SQIVND (reference sequence). Trimming took 5 bases from V and 7 from J; bases not matched to a gene: 11. The CDR3 totals 16 residues. DNA of the CDR3: TGTGCCAGTAGTCGCCTAGCGGGAGCTCAGGTGAATGAGCAGTTCTTC. Protein product: CASSRLAGAQVNEQFF.

This clone showed up just once. The chain combines TRBV7-2 with TRBJ2-1; 10 nucleotides agree with TRBD2. This CDR3 is 15 amino acids long. In germline, CDR1 is SGHTA, CDR2 FQGNSA. Trimming at V came to 4 bases and at J to 5 bases, leaving 5 bases not matched to a gene. The CDR3, as DNA: TGTGCCAGCAGCTCTAGCGGGAGAGATCACAATGAGCAGTTCTTC. This translates into CASSSSGRDHNEQFF.

The rearrangement links TRBV5-1 to TRBJ2-1, with TRBD2 matching 12 bases. The CDR3 sequence is 15 residues long. The germline V gene encodes CDR1 SGHRS and CDR2 YFSETQ. J lost 7 bases, V lost 1 base, and 3 bases had no gene match. The CDR3 bases are TGCGCCAGCAGCTTGAGACTAGCGGGAGTAAATGAGCAGTTCTTC. Translating gives CASSLRLAGVNEQFF. The whole variable domain, filled in from reference TRBV5-1 and TRBJ2-1, reads KAGVTQTPRYLIKTRGQQVTLSCSPISGHRSVSWYQQTPGQGLQFLFEYFSETQRNKGNFPGRFSGRQFSNSRSEMNVSTLELGDSALYLCASSLRLAGVNEQFFGPGTRLTVL.

This chain joins TRBV7-9 and TRBJ1-5; D unresolved. CDR1 is SEHNR, CDR2 FQNEAQ, per germline (reference sequence). This CDR3 contains 13 residues. V lost 1 base and J lost 4, with 5 bases in between. CDR3 amino acids: CASSLEVNQPQHF. CDR3 bases: TGTGCCAGCAGCTTAGAGGTTAATCAGCCCCAGCATTTT. Using reference TRBV7-9 and TRBJ1-5 for the parts outside the CDR3, the full variable domain is DTGVSQNPRHKITKRGQNVTFRCDPISEHNRLYWYRQTLGQGPEFLTYFQNEAQLEKSRLLSDRFSAERPKGSFSTLEIQRTEQGDSAMYLCASSLEVNQPQHFGDGTRLSIL.

This rearrangement joins TRBV10-3 to TRBJ1-2; 9 nucleotides align to TRBD1. Germline assignment: CDR1 ENHRY and CDR2 SYGVKD. The CDR3 length is 13 residues. The V segment lost 9 bases and the J segment 3 bases; nucleotides outside the gene matches: 5. DNA for the CDR3: TGTGCCATAACCGGGACAGGGTACTATGGCTACACCTTC. Its translation is CAITGTGYYGYTF.

The V call is TRBV6-5, the J call TRBJ1-6; D is perhaps TRBD1 (5 bases). Germline V gives CDR1 MNHEY, CDR2 SVGAGI. This CDR3 comprises 13 residues. The V end was cut by 10 bases, the J end by 7 bases, with 14 bases between. The CDR3, as DNA: TGTGCCACCAGCGTTGGGGGGAATTCACCCCTCCACTTT. Translation gives CATSVGGNSPLHF.

This chain uses TRBV7-3 with TRBJ1-5; tentative D call: TRBD1 (5 bases). Germline V gives CDR1 SGHTA, CDR2 FQGTGA. The CDR3 has 16 residues. Deletions cut 5 bases from V and 3 bases from J, with 17 bases between. The DNA of the CDR3 is TGTGCCAGCAGCCCAGGACACCTCGGGCCCAATCAGCCCCAGCATTTT. Encoded protein: CASSPGHLGPNQPQHF.

V and J are TRBV10-3 and TRBJ2-7; 8 bases are shared with TRBD1. With 8 bases clipped from V and 1 base from J, the junction kept 7 bases outside the gene matches. Germline CDR1 and CDR2: ENHRY and SYGVKD. This CDR3 has 14 residues. CDR3 nucleotide sequence: TGTGCCATCGAATCAGGGGGCGGGTCCTACGAGCAGTACTTC. Its protein product is CAIESGGGSYEQYF.

The chain carries TRBV7-9 and TRBJ1-1; D remains unclear. CDR1 is SEHNR and CDR2 is FQNEAQ in the germline V gene (reference sequence). The CDR3 totals 14 residues. The ends were cut back, 3 bases at V and 2 bases at J, with 10 bases in the middle. The DNA of the CDR3 is TGTGCCAGCAGCTTGGTGTCAGGTAACACTGAAGCTTTCTTT. This gives the protein CASSLVSGNTEAFF.

Of note for this clone: This sample also contains other DNA sequences that code for the same CDR3. V gene TRBV28 combines with J gene TRBJ1-4, with D hard to call. CDR1 is MDHEN and CDR2 is SYDVKM in the germline V gene. Trimming took off 7 bases at V and 0 bases at J, with 9 bases between the two ends. The CDR3 consists of 14 residues. The CDR3 loop is CASKRPATNEKLFF. The CDR3 DNA reads TGTGCCAGCAAAAGACCAGCAACTAATGAAAAACTGTTTTTT.

This clone was seen only once. CDR3 nucleotide sequence: TGTGCCAGCAGGAGACAGGGGGCGGGTGAAAAACTGTTTTTT. Encoded protein: CASRRQGAGEKLFF. The chain joins TRBV6-5 to TRBJ1-4, with 10 bases aligning to TRBD1. The CDR3 consists of 14 residues. The trim removed 6 bases at V and 7 bases at J, leaving 5 bases unmatched. Germline assignment: CDR1 MNHEY and CDR2 SVGAGI.

The rearrangement uses TRBV7-9 and TRBJ2-7, with TRBD2 matching 8 bases. Losses at the gene ends were 5 bases for V and 7 bases for J; bases not matched to a gene: 16. The CDR3 extends over 16 amino acids. CDR1 and CDR2 from the germline V gene are SEHNR and FQNEAQ (reference sequence). DNA of the CDR3: TGTGCCAGCAGCCCCCGGGTTCCGGGAGGGCCGAAAGAGCAGTACTTC. Its protein is CASSPRVPGGPKEQYF.

The chain employs TRBV11-2 and TRBJ1-2; perhaps TRBD1 as D (6 bases). The CDR3 spans 15 residues. The V end was cut by 0 bases, the J end by 8 bases, with 16 bases between. Germline CDR1 is SGHAT and CDR2 is FQNNGV. This CDR3 reads CASSLDHREGEGYTF. CDR3 coding DNA: TGTGCCAGCAGCTTAGATCACAGGGAAGGGGAAGGCTACACCTTC. The complete variable domain, with remaining parts taken from reference TRBV11-2 and TRBJ1-2, reads EAGVAQSPRYKIIEKRQSVAFWCNPISGHATLYWYQQILGQGPKLLIQFQNNGVVDDSQLPKDRFSAERLKGVDSTLKIQPAKLEDSAVYLCASSLDHREGEGYTFGSGTRLTVV.

J is TRBJ2-1 and V is TRBV2, with D possibly matching TRBD2 (6 bases). V was cut by 5 bases and J by 9 bases, with 11 bases left in between. This CDR3 region has 12 residues. Germline V CDR1 and CDR2: SNHLY, FYNNEI. CDR3 nucleotide sequence: TGTGCCAGCAGTTACTGGGGAGGTGAGCAGTTCTTC. Translation gives CASSYWGGEQFF.

V gene TRBV5-1 combines with J gene TRBJ2-2; D might be TRBD1 or TRBD2, each matching 5 bases. The CDR3 has 16 residues. V shed 0 bases and J shed 0 bases, with 9 bases lying between them. CDR1 is SGHRS and CDR2 is YFSETQ in the germline V gene. CDR3 DNA sequence: TGCGCCAGCAGCTTGGCTGGGGGACCGAACACCGGGGAGCTGTTTTTT. This sequence encodes CASSLAGGPNTGELFF.

The rearrangement uses TRBV5-1 and TRBJ2-7; TRBD2 agrees at 10 bases. The length of the CDR3 is 17 residues. Germline V CDR1 and CDR2: SGHRS, YFSETQ. J was trimmed by 4 bases and V by 0 bases; bases with no gene match: 10. The CDR3 protein is CASSLAPASGGGYEQYF. The CDR3 DNA follows: TGCGCCAGCAGCTTGGCTCCGGCTAGCGGGGGCGGGTACGAGCAGTACTTC.

This clone has just one count. The V gene is TRBV5-1, the J gene TRBJ2-2, with D possibly being TRBD1 (5 bases). Germline CDR1 reads SGHRS; CDR2 reads YFSETQ. The CDR3 totals 14 residues. V lost 7 bases and J 0 bases, leaving 10 bases between the germline ends. The CDR3 sequence is CASRQSPNTGELFF. The CDR3 DNA follows: TGCGCCAGCCGACAGAGCCCGAACACCGGGGAGCTGTTTTTT.

The chain uses TRBV15 and TRBJ1-5, with a tentative D call TRBD1 (5 bases). The CDR3 is 16 amino acids. Germline-derived CDR1 and CDR2 are LNHNV and YYDKDF (reference sequence). The ends were cut back, 0 bases at V and 6 bases at J, with 15 bases in the middle. CDR3 sequence: CATSREMGVPIQPQHF. CDR3 nucleotide sequence: TGTGCCACCAGCAGAGAAATGGGGGTTCCCATTCAGCCCCAGCATTTT.

This clone was seen just once. The chain recombines TRBV27 with TRBJ1-2, with D tentatively TRBD1 (5 bases). V lost 6 bases to trimming and J lost 5 bases, with 28 bases between them. The CDR3 extends over 18 amino acids. The germline V gene encodes CDR1 MNHEY and CDR2 SMNVEV (reference sequence). The CDR3 DNA is TGTGCCAGCAGCCACGACCAACCTGACGGGGGGGTTTGGTATGGCTACACCTTC. Translating gives CASSHDQPDGGVWYGYTF.

This rearrangement joins TRBV27 to TRBJ1-2; D not resolved. Trimming left V 2 bases short and J 2 bases short, with 6 bases between. Germline V gene data show CDR1 as MNHEY and CDR2 as SMNVEV (reference sequence). The CDR3 loop spans 13 amino acids. The CDR3 reads CASSLKWNYGYTF. CDR3 in DNA: TGTGCCAGCAGTTTAAAGTGGAACTATGGCTACACCTTC.

The V gene is TRBV6-5, the J gene TRBJ2-5, with TRBD1 matching over 11 bases. Germline V gene data show CDR1 as MNHEY and CDR2 as SVGAGI. This CDR3 has 13 amino acids. The J segment lost 6 bases and the V segment lost 8 bases, leaving 5 bases of the junction unmatched. The CDR3 region is CASEDRGRKTQYF. CDR3 nucleotides: TGTGCCAGCGAGGACAGGGGGCGAAAGACCCAGTACTTC.

The chain carries TRBV6-6 and TRBJ1-5; D is possibly TRBD1 (6 bases). The CDR3 is 12 amino acids. Germline loops: CDR1 MNHNY, CDR2 SVGAGI (reference sequence). Deletions cut 2 bases from V and 15 bases from J, with 14 bases between. The CDR3 bases are TGTGCCAGCAGTTACGACGGACAGCGACCGCATTTT. Its protein product is CASSYDGQRPHF.

V is TRBV2 and J is TRBJ2-7; tentatively, D is TRBD2 (5 bases). Deletions cut 6 bases from V and 2 bases from J, with 17 bases between. This CDR3 spans 15 amino acids. The germline V gene has CDR1 SNHLY and CDR2 FYNNEI. CDR3 DNA sequence: TGTGCCAGCAGGGGCCCCTGGACGGAGGCCTACGAGCAGTACTTC. This sequence encodes CASRGPWTEAYEQYF.